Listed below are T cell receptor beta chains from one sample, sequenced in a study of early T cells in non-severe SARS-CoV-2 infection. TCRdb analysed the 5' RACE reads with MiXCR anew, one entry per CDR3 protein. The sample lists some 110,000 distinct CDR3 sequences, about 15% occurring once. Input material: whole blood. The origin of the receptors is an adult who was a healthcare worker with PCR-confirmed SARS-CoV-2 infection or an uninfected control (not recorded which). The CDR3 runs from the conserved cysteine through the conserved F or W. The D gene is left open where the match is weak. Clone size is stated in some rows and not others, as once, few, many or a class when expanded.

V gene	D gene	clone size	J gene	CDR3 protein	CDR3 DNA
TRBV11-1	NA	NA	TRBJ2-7	CASSYGTHMSSYEQYF	TGTGCCAGCAGTTACGGGACACATATGAGCTCCTACGAGCAGTACTTC
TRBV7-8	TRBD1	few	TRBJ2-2	CASSPGTGAAISTGELFF	TGTGCCAGCAGCCCAGGGACAGGGGCTGCTATCTCGACCGGGGAGCTGTTTTTT
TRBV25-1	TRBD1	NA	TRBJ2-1	CASINLGDRQFF	TGTGCCAGCATCAATCTCGGGGACAGACAGTTCTTC
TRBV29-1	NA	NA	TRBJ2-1	CSVAYPGQFF	TGCAGCGTGGCCTACCCTGGACAGTTCTTC
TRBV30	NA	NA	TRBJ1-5	CAWSGRSHYQPQHF	TGTGCCTGGAGTGGACGGAGCCACTATCAGCCCCAGCATTTT
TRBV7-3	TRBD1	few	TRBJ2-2	CASSLGQGTGELFF	TGTGCCAGCAGTTTGGGACAGGGGACCGGGGAGCTGTTTTTT
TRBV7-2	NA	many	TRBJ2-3	CASSPGQRASTDTQYF	TGTGCCAGCAGCCCTGGACAGAGAGCTAGCACAGATACGCAGTATTTT
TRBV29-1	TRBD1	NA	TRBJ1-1	CSAGQGKRAEAFF	TGCAGCGCCGGACAGGGTAAGCGGGCTGAAGCTTTCTTT
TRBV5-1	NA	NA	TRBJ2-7	CASSLDGTQLDEQYF	TGCGCCAGCAGCTTGGATGGCACCCAATTGGACGAGCAGTACTTC
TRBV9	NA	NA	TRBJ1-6	CASSGSSEQGSPLHF	TGTGCCAGCAGCGGCTCCAGCGAGCAAGGGTCACCCCTCCACTTT
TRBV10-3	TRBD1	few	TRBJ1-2	CAISWTGGDYGYTF	TGTGCCATCAGTTGGACAGGGGGGGACTATGGCTACACCTTC
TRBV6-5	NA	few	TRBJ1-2	CASSYVGGGPSLNYGYTF	TGTGCCAGCAGTTACGTCGGCGGGGGGCCATCTTTGAACTATGGCTACACCTTC
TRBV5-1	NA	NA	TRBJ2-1	CASSEGLNNEQFF	TGCGCCAGCAGCGAAGGACTAAACAATGAGCAGTTCTTC
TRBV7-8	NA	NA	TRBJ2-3	CASSLSRTRTDTQYF	TGTGCCAGCAGCTTATCTCGGACCCGCACAGATACGCAGTATTTT
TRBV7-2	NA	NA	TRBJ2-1	CASSLTQGTGEQFF	TGTGCCAGCAGCTTAACGCAGGGAACGGGTGAGCAGTTCTTC
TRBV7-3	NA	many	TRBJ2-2	CASSLGSGELFF	TGTGCCAGCAGCTTAGGTTCCGGGGAGCTGTTTTTT
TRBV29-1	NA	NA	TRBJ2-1	CSVGGIEQFF	TGCAGCGTGGGGGGTATTGAGCAGTTCTTC
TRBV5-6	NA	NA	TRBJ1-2	CASSLGGRLYGYTF	TGTGCCAGCAGCTTGGGAGGCAGGCTCTATGGCTACACCTTC
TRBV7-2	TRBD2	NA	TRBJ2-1	CASTSGGGPNEQFF	TGTGCCAGTACTAGCGGGGGGGGCCCCAATGAGCAGTTCTTC
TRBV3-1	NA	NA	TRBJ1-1	CASSQDLPGLNTEAFF	TGTGCCAGCAGCCAAGATCTCCCAGGGCTAAACACTGAAGCTTTCTTT
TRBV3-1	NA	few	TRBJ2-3	CASSPGDGTPRTDTQYF	TGTGCCAGCAGCCCGGGGGATGGCACGCCCCGAACAGATACGCAGTATTTT
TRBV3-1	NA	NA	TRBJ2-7	CASSHTAIYEQYF	TGTGCCAGCAGCCATACGGCTATCTACGAGCAGTACTTC
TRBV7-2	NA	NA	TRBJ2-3	CASSLQGEGTDTQYF	TGTGCCAGCAGCCTCCAGGGTGAAGGTACAGATACGCAGTATTTT
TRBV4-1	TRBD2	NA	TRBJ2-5	CASSQALTLHLSGGVQETQYF	TGCGCCAGCAGCCAAGCCCTCACCCTCCACCTTAGCGGGGGGGTCCAAGAGACCCAGTACTTC
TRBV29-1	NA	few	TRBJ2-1	CSSDSYNEQFF	TGCAGCAGCGACAGTTACAATGAGCAGTTCTTC
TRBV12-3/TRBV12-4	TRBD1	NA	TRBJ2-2	CASTGKFGTVMNTGELFF	TGTGCCAGCACCGGCAAGTTCGGGACAGTTATGAACACCGGGGAGCTGTTTTTT
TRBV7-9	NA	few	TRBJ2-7	CASSPLTGEQYF	TGTGCCAGCAGCCCCCTCACTGGCGAGCAGTACTTC
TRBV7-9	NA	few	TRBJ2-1	CASSETGGLSPYNEQFF	TGTGCCAGCAGCGAGACAGGCGGACTGAGTCCCTACAATGAGCAGTTCTTC
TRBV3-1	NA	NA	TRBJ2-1	CASSQVGGVLENEQFF	TGTGCCAGCAGCCAAGTCGGCGGGGTGCTGGAAAATGAGCAGTTCTTC
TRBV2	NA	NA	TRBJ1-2	CASRRQERNGYTF	TGTGCCAGCCGGAGACAGGAAAGAAATGGCTACACCTTC
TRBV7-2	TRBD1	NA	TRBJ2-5	CASSLIGQAQETQYF	TGTGCCAGCAGCTTAATCGGACAGGCCCAAGAGACCCAGTACTTC
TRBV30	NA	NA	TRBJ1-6	CAWSDTGTPRNF	TGTGCCTGGAGCGATACCGGGACCCCCCGAAACTTT
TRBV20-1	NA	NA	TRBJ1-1	CSAPDRTGNTEAFF	TGCAGTGCTCCAGACAGGACGGGGAACACTGAAGCTTTCTTT
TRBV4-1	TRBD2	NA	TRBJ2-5	CASSREESGGPQETQYF	TGCGCCAGCAGCCGCGAAGAGAGCGGGGGGCCTCAAGAGACCCAGTACTTC
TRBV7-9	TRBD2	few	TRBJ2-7	CASSQPERGSYEQYF	TGTGCCAGCAGCCAACCAGAGCGGGGCTCCTACGAGCAGTACTTC
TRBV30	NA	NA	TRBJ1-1	CAWSRGGRTEAFF	TGTGCCTGGAGCCGGGGGGGGCGAACTGAAGCTTTCTTT
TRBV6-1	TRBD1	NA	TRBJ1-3	CASSEATGLAGNTIYF	TGTGCCAGCAGTGAAGCGACAGGGTTAGCTGGAAACACCATATATTTT
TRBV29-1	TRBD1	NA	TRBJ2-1	CSVEYLGQEINEQFF	TGCAGCGTTGAGTACTTGGGACAGGAGATCAATGAGCAGTTCTTC
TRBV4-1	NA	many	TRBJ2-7	CASSPGPTREQYF	TGCGCCAGCAGCCCGGGACCCACACGGGAGCAGTACTTC
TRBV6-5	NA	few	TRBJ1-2	CASSTDRANYGYTF	TGTGCCAGCAGTACTGACAGAGCTAACTATGGCTACACCTTC
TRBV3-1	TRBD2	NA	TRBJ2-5	CASSQGGTSQETQYF	TGTGCCAGCAGCCAAGGAGGGACTAGCCAAGAGACCCAGTACTTC
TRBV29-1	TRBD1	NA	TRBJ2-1	CSIEGQGGWEQFF	TGCAGCATAGAGGGACAGGGAGGTTGGGAGCAGTTCTTC
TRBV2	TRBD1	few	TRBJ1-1	CASSTQGDGEAFF	TGTGCCAGCTCGACCCAGGGGGATGGTGAAGCTTTCTTT
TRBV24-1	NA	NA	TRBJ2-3	CATSLTGEGDTQYF	TGTGCCACCAGCTTAACAGGGGAGGGGGATACGCAGTATTTT
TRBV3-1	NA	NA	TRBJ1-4	CASSQANEKLFF	TGTGCCAGCAGCCAAGCCAATGAAAAACTGTTTTTT
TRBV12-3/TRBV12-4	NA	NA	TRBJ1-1	CASSPWGAGDTEAFF	TGTGCCAGCAGCCCGTGGGGAGCAGGAGACACTGAAGCTTTCTTT
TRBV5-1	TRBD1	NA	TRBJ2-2	CASSLRTGYTGELFF	TGCGCCAGCAGCTTGCGGACAGGGTACACCGGGGAGCTGTTTTTT
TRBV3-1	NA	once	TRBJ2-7	CASSNLPYEQYF	TGTGCCAGCAGCAACCTACCCTACGAGCAGTACTTC
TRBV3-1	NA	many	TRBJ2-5	CASSQDRRETQYF	TGTGCCAGCAGCCAAGATAGGAGAGAGACCCAGTACTTC
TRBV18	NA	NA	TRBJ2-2	CASSPVTGLLTGELFF	TGTGCCAGCTCACCAGTGACAGGCCTGCTCACCGGGGAGCTGTTTTTT
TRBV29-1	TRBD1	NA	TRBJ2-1	CSAVGQGRQFF	TGCAGCGCCGTAGGACAGGGACGACAGTTCTTC
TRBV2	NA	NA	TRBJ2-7	CASSNNPGPRPEQYF	TGTGCCAGCAGTAACAACCCGGGCCCCCGCCCCGAGCAGTACTTC
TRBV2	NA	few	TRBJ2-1	CASTSTGFYNEQFF	TGTGCCAGCACCTCGACAGGATTTTACAATGAGCAGTTCTTC